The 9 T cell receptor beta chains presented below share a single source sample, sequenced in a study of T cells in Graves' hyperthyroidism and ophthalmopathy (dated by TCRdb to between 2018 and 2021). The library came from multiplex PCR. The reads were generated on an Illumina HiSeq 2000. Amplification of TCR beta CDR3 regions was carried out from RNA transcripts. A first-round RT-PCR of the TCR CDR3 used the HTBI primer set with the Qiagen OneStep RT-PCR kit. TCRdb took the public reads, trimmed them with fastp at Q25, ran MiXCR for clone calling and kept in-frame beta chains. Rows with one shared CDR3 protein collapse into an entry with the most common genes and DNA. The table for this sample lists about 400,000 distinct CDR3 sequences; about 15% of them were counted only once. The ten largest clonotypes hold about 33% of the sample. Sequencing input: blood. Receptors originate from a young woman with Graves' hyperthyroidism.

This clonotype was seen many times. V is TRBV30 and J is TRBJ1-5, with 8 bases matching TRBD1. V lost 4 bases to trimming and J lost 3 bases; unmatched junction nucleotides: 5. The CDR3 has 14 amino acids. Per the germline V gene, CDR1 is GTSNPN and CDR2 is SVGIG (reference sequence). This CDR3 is CAWNTQGANQPQHF. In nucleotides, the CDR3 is TGTGCCTGGAATACCCAGGGGGCCAATCAGCCCCAGCATTTT.

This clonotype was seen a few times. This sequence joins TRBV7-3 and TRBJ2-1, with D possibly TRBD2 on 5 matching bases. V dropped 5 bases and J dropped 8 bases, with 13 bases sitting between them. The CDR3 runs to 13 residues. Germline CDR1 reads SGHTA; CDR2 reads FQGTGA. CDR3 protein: CASSRPLRDEQFF. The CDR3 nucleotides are TGTGCCAGCAGCCGACCCCTGAGGGATGAGCAGTTCTTC.

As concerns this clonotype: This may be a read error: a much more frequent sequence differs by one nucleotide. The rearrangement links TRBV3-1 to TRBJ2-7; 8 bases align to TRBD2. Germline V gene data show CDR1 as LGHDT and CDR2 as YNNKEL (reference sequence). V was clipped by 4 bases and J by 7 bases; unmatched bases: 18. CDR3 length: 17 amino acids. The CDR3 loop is CASSLEITSGVGDEQYF. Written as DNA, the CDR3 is TGTGCCAGCAGCCTAGAGATCACTAGCGGTGTCGGCGATGAGCAGTACTTC.

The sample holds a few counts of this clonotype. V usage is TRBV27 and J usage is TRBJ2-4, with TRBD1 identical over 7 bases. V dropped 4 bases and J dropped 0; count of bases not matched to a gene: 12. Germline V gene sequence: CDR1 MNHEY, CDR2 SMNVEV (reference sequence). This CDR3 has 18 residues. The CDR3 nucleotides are TGTGCCAGCAGTTCCCAATTCACAGGGGTATTAGCCAAAAACATTCAGTACTTC. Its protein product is CASSSQFTGVLAKNIQYF.

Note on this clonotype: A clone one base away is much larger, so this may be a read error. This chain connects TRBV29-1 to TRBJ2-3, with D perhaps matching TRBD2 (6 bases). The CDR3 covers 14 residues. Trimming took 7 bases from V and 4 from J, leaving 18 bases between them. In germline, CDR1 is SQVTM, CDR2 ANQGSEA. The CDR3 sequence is CSGHLTGAADTQYF. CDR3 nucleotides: TGCAGCGGGCATCTAACGGGAGCGGCAGATACGCAGTATTTT.

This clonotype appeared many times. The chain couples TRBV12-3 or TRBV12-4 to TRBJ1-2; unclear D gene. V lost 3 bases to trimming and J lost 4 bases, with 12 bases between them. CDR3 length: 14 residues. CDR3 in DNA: TGTGCCAGCAGTTTTGTGGGCAACGGCTATGGCTACACCTTC. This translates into CASSFVGNGYGYTF.

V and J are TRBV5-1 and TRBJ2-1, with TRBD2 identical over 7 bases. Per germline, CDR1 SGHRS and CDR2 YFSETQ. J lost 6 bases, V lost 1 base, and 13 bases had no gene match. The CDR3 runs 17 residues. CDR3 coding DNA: TGCGCCAGCAGCTTGCGCAGGGCGGCCGGACTAGTCAATGAGCAGTTCTTC. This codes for CASSLRRAAGLVNEQFF.

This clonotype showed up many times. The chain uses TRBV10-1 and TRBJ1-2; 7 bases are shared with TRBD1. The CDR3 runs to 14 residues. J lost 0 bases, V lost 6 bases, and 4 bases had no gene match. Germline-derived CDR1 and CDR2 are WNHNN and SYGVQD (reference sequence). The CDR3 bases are TGCGCCAGCAGGGACAGGAGAGCTAACTATGGCTACACCTTC. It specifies CASRDRRANYGYTF.

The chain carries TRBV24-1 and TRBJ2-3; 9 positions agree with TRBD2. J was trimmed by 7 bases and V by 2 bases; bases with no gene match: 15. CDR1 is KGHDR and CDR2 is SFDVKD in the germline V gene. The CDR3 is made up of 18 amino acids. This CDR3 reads CATSDWEGLAGTPNTQYF. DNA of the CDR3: TGTGCCACCAGTGATTGGGAGGGGCTAGCGGGGACCCCGAATACGCAGTATTTT.